This TCR beta chain was found in a study of regulatory T cells in long-lasting Graves disease. After removal of 5 bases from V and 6 bases from J, the junction contained 12 bases not matched to a gene. CDR1 MNHNS and CDR2 SASEGT come from the germline V gene. The CDR3 consists of 16 residues. Points on this clonotype: Its specificity is not known.

Time point in this sample: newly diagnosed GD, antithyroid drugs for less than 3 months. PBMC RNA was the source of the TCR library. Points from the study as a whole: Sharing of public clonotypes was greater in persistent patients (about 2,700) than in new patients (more than 900).

In building TCR beta libraries, iRepertoire HTBI primers were used together with Arm-PCR of CDR3 regions. TCRdb passed the multiplex PCR reads through MiXCR, listing each CDR3 protein once. The sample lists about 620,000 distinct CDR3 sequences, 16% occurring once. The data were also submitted as part of a second study, on T cells in Graves' hyperthyroidism and ophthalmopathy.

The chain uses TRBV6-1 and TRBJ2-7, with 11 bases aligning to TRBD2. The receptor comes from a woman aged 25 to 39 with Graves disease. Sequences were derived from peripheral blood mononuclear cells (PBMCs), sampled at new diagnosis, from a patient treated with antithyroid drugs. In nucleotides, the CDR3 is TGTGCCAGCAGTACACATGGACTAGCGGGCAGGGTCGAGCAGTACTTC. Its translation is CASSTHGLAGRVEQYF.